The T cell receptor beta chain described here comes from a study of blood T cell repertoires in COVID-19. Study-wide background: PBMCs, B-cell-depleted T cells, or T cells were the source of the cDNA or gDNA that made up the material.

In the original processing: Estimated nucleated cell counts came from reference gene primer amplification. The assay was immunoSEQ multiplex PCR, and TCRdb's table has in-frame clones only and misses some. V and J calls plus clone size are reproduced from that table; the DNA served to infer D and trimming. This sample yields 130,000 to 150,000 clones, of which more than 70% are seen a single time; 4.5% to 7% belongs to the top ten. This CDR3 has 14 amino acids. The germline V gene encodes CDR1 MNHEY and CDR2 SVGAGI. Deletions cut 6 bases from V and 4 bases from J, with 15 bases between. The sample was PBMCs or T cells enriched from blood (not recorded which). V is TRBV6-5 and J is TRBJ1-2; D unclear. The sequence was collected from a man aged 35-49 years with acute COVID-19. Here the CDR3 reads CASREEGNRYGYTF. DNA for the CDR3: TGTGCCAGCAGGGAGGAGGGTAACCGCTATGGCTACACCTTC.